Sequencing of this TCR beta chain was carried out in a study of blood T cell repertoires in COVID-19. Turning to the study itself: Acute and convalescent COVID-19 specimens originated in the United States, Italy and Spain.

Before being deemed recovered, Cohort 3 donors had two negative PCRs, clearance, or symptom resolution. Sequenced by immunoSEQ multiplex PCR; TCRdb stores in-frame clones only, minus some. The data hold under 350,000 clones, with 90% observed a single time. Germline lookup yields CDR1 SGHTA and CDR2 FQGTGA. The junction had 6 bases not matched to a gene; V was cut back by 4 bases and J by 1 base. The CDR3 has 15 residues. This clone showed up just a few times. Sequencing input: PBMCs or T cells enriched from blood (not recorded which). The chain carries TRBV7-3 and TRBJ1-1, with TRBD1 matching 7 bases. This receptor was obtained from a man between 60 and 75 years old who had recovered from COVID-19. The CDR3 reads CASSWGNRGNTEAFF. As DNA, the CDR3 is TGTGCCAGCAGCTGGGGGAACAGGGGGAACACTGAAGCTTTCTTT. The full variable domain, with the rest looked up from reference TRBV7-3 and TRBJ1-1, is GAGVSQTPSNKVTEKGKYVELRCDPISGHTALYWYRQSLGQGPEFLIYFQGTGAADDSGLPNDRFFAVRPEGSVSTLKIQRTERGDSAVYLCASSWGNRGNTEAFFGQGTRLTVV.